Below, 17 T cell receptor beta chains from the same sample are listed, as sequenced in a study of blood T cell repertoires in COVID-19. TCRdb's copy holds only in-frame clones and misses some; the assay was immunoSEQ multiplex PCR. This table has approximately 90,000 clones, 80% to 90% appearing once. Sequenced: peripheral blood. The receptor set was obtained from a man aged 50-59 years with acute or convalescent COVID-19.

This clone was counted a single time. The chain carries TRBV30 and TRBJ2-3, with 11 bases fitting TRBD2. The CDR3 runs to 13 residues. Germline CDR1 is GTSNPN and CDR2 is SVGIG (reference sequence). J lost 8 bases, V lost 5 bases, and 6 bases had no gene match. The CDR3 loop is CAWVSGGGSTQYF. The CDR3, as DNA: TGTGCCTGGGTTAGCGGGGGGGGGAGTACGCAGTATTTT.

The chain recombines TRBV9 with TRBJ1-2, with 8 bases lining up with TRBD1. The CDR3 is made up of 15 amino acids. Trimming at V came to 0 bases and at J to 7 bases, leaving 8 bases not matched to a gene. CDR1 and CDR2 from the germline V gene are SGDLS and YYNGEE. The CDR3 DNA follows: TGTGCCAGCAGCGTAGAGGCAGGGGGCGTAGGTGGCTACACCTTC. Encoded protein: CASSVEAGGVGGYTF.

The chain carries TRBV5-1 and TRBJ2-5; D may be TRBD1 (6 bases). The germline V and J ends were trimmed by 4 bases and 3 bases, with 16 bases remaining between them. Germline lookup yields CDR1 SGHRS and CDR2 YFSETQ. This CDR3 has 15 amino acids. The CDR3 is CASSTWQGSEETQYF. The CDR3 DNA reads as TGCGCCAGCAGCACGTGGCAGGGGAGTGAAGAGACCCAGTACTTC.

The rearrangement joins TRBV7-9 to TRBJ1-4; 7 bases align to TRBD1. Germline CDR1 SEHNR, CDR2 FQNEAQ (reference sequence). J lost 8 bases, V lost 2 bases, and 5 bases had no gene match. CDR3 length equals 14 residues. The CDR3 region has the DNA TGTGCCAGCAGCTTAAATCAGGGGGGCGAAAAACTGTTTTTT. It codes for CASSLNQGGEKLFF.

For the CDR3, the DNA is TGTGCCAGCAGCTTGGGGCCAGCGGGGTCAGATACGCAGTATTTT. It is translated as CASSLGPAGSDTQYF. The gene calls are TRBV5-4 and TRBJ2-3; 7 nucleotides align to TRBD2. CDR1 is SGHNT, CDR2 YYREEE, per germline (reference sequence). The ends lost 0 bases at V and 4 bases at J; junction bases unmatched: 5. The CDR3 has 15 amino acids. The full variable domain, with the rest looked up from reference TRBV5-4 and TRBJ2-3, is ETGVTQSPTHLIKTRGQQVTLRCSSQSGHNTVSWYQQALGQGPQFIFQYYREEENGRGNFPPRFSGLQFPNYSSELNVNALELDDSALYLCASSLGPAGSDTQYFGPGTRLTVL.

Written as DNA, the CDR3 is TGTGCCAGCAGCCAGTTCAGTTACAATGAGCAGTTCTTC. Translation: CASSQFSYNEQFF. This chain links TRBV3-1 (or the pseudogene TRBV3-2) with TRBJ2-1; no clear D gene. The germline V gene has CDR1 LGHDT and CDR2 YNNKEL (reference sequence). V shed 3 bases and J shed 4 bases, with 7 bases lying between them. CDR3 length: 13 residues.

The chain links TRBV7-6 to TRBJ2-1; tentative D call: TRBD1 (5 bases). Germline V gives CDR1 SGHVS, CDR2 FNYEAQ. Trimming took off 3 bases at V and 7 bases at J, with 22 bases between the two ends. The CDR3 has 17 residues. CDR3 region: CASSLKRAAQVRNEQFF. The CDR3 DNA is TGTGCCAGCAGCTTGAAACGGGCCGCACAGGTGAGGAATGAGCAGTTCTTC.

DNA for the CDR3: TGTGCCAGTAGGGGGAGAATGACTGGCACAGATACGCAGTATTTT. This encodes CASRGRMTGTDTQYF. The V gene is TRBV19, the J gene TRBJ2-3; D is perhaps TRBD2 (5 bases). Trimming stripped 6 bases from V and 1 base from J, with 14 bases between. Looked up from germline, CDR1 is LNHDA and CDR2 is SQIVND (reference sequence). This CDR3 has 15 residues.

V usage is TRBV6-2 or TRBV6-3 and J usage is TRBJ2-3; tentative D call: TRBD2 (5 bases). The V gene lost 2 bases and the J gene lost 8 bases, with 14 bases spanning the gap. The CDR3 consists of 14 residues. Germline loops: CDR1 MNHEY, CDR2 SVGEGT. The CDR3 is CASSYSGSFVTQYF. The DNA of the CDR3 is TGTGCCAGCAGTTACAGCGGTAGCTTCGTTACGCAGTATTTT.

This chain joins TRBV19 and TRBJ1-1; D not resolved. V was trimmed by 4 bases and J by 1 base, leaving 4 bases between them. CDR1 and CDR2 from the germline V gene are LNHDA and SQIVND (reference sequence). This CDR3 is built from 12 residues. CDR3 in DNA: TGTGCCAGTAGTAGACAGAACACTGAAGCTTTCTTT. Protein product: CASSRQNTEAFF.

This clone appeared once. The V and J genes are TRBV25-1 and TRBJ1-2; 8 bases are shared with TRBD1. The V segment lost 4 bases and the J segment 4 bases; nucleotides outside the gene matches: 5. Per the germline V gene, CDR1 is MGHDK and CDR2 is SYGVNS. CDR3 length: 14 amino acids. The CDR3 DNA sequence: TGTGCCAGCAGTGGCGGACAGGGCCTCTATGGCTACACCTTC. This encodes CASSGGQGLYGYTF.

In DNA, the CDR3 is TGTGCCAGCAGCCGTGCGACAGGGGCTGAAGCTTTCTTT. It translates to CASSRATGAEAFF. The rearrangement links TRBV11-3 to TRBJ1-1; 8 bases align to TRBD1. The CDR3 totals 13 residues. Germline V lookup: CDR1 SGHNT, CDR2 YENEEA. After removal of 5 bases from V and 6 bases from J, the junction contained 5 bases not matched to a gene.

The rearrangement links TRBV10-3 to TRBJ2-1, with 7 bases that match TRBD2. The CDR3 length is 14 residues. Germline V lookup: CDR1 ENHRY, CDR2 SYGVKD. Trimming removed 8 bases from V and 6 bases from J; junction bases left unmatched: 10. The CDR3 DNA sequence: TGTGCCATCGGGCCAGCGGGAACCATCAATGAGCAGTTCTTC. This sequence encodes CAIGPAGTINEQFF.

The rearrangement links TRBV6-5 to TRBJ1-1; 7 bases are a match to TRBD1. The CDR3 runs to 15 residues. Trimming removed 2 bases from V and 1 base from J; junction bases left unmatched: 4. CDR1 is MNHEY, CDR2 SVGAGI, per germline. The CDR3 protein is CASSYEGQRNTEAFF. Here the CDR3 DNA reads TGTGCCAGCAGTTACGAGGGACAGAGGAACACTGAAGCTTTCTTT.

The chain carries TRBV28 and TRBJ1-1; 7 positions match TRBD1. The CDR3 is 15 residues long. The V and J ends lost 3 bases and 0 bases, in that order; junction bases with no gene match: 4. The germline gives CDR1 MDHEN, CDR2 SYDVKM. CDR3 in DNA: TGTGCCAGCAGTTTCTCGACAGGGATGAACACTGAAGCTTTCTTT. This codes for CASSFSTGMNTEAFF.

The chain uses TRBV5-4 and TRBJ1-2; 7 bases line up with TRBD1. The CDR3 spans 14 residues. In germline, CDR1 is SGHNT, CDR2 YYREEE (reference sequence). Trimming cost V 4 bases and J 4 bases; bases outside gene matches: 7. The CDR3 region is CASSAGQEVYGYTF. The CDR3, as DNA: TGTGCCAGCAGCGCTGGACAGGAGGTCTATGGCTACACCTTC.

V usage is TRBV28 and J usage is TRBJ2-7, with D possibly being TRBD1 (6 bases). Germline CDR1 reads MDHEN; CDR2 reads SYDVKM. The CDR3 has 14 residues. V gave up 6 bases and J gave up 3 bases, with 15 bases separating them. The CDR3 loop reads CASRDWGRYYEQYV. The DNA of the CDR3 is TGTGCCAGCAGAGATTGGGGGCGCTACTACGAGCAGTACGTC.